This T cell receptor (beta chain) appears in the sequencing data of a study of CD4 T cells in relation to SARS-CoV-2 and coronaviruses. Background on the study: TCR beta CDR3s were sequenced after 10-day antigen culture of PBMCs. The HLA restriction of the shared crossreactive spike epitopes was mapped.

Note on this clone: Its antigen remains unidentified.

Germline-derived CDR1 and CDR2 are GTSNPN and SVGIG (reference sequence). With 0 bases removed from V and 9 bases from J, the gap between germline ends came to 16 bases. This CDR3 has 14 residues. Before the COVID-19 pandemic, during about 2010-2018, CD4+ T cells were taken from unexposed donors. After roughly ten days of culture, CD4+ T cells were isolated. Cells permitting, SARS-CoV-2 S/N and four cold-coronavirus spikes were tested on unexposed-donor CD4+ T cells. The table came from immunoSEQ multiplex PCR; TCRdb's copy has only in-frame clones and leaves some out. Of 20,000 or so clones listed, around 80% are singletons.

The source of this sequence is a human donor in good health. This chain uses TRBV30 with TRBJ2-3, with a weak D call TRBD2 (6 bases). Sequencing was performed on CD4+ T cells from PBMCs, cultured in vitro. The CDR3 coding sequence is TGTGCCTGGAGTGTAGGGCCGGGAGATAAGACGCAGTATTTT. Encoded protein: CAWSVGPGDKTQYF. The variable domain in full, with the rest retrieved from reference TRBV30 and TRBJ2-3, is SQTIHQWPATLVQPVGSPLSLECTVEGTSNPNLYWYRQAAGRGLQLLFYSVGIGQISSEVPQNLSASRPQDRQFILSSKKLLLSDSGFYLCAWSVGPGDKTQYFGPGTRLTVL.